Listed below are T cell receptor beta chains from one sample, sequenced in a study of beta chain features in type 1 diabetes. TCRdb's table, derived via immunoSEQ multiplex PCR, lists solely in-frame clones and lacks some. The table shows 240,000 or so clones, with around 65% occurring only once. What was sequenced was naive CD4+ T cells from blood. The origin of the receptors is a man aged 25-45 years in good health. Both conserved end residues are part of each CDR3. A D gene is named only where the DNA matches it firmly. Size values are once, few and many counts, or a class for expanded clones, and some rows have none.

CDR3aa: CASSLDIDTQYF
CDR3nt: TGTGCCAGCAGCTTAGATATAGATACGCAGTATTTT
len: 12
v_gene: TRBV11-2
abundance: NA
j_gene: TRBJ2-3
d_gene: NA

CDR3aa: CASSGPRDGEQYF
CDR3nt: TGTGCCAGCAGCGGGCCTCGGGACGGCGAGCAGTACTTC
len: 13
v_gene: TRBV9
abundance: NA
j_gene: TRBJ2-7
d_gene: NA

CDR3aa: CARPGGNEQFF
CDR3nt: TGTGCCAGACCAGGGGGGAATGAGCAGTTCTTC
len: 11
v_gene: TRBV21-1
abundance: once
j_gene: TRBJ2-1
d_gene: NA

CDR3aa: CAWSVSPPGGPGDTQYF
CDR3nt: TGTGCCTGGAGTGTATCCCCTCCTGGGGGACCGGGGGATACGCAGTATTTT
len: 17
v_gene: TRBV30
abundance: NA
j_gene: TRBJ2-3
d_gene: NA

CDR3aa: CAWSVATTDTQYF
CDR3nt: TGTGCCTGGAGTGTCGCGACCACAGATACGCAGTATTTT
len: 13
v_gene: TRBV30
abundance: NA
j_gene: TRBJ2-3
d_gene: NA

CDR3aa: CAWNPKGNTEAFF
CDR3nt: TGTGCCTGGAACCCGAAAGGGAACACTGAAGCTTTCTTT
len: 13
v_gene: TRBV30
abundance: few
j_gene: TRBJ1-1
d_gene: NA

CDR3aa: CAWRPDGTNTEAFF
CDR3nt: TGTGCCTGGAGGCCGGACGGAACGAACACTGAAGCTTTCTTT
len: 14
v_gene: TRBV30
abundance: NA
j_gene: TRBJ1-1
d_gene: NA

CDR3aa: CAISGGSGQETQYF
CDR3nt: TGTGCCATCAGTGGTGGTAGCGGACAAGAGACCCAGTACTTC
len: 14
v_gene: TRBV10-3
abundance: NA
j_gene: TRBJ2-5
d_gene: NA

CDR3aa: CASSQDEQGACGELFF
CDR3nt: TGTGCCAGCAGCCAAGATGAACAGGGGGCCTGCGGGGAGCTGTTTTTT
len: 16
v_gene: TRBV4-2
abundance: NA
j_gene: TRBJ2-2
d_gene: TRBD1

CDR3aa: CASSQWITIHWGTQYF
CDR3nt: TGCGCCAGCAGTCAATGGATCACGATCCACTGGGGGACCCAGTACTTC
len: 16
v_gene: TRBV23-1
abundance: NA
j_gene: TRBJ2-5
d_gene: NA

CDR3aa: CASSQAAGQGEEQYF
CDR3nt: TGTGCCAGCAGCCAAGCGGCCGGACAGGGAGAAGAGCAGTACTTC
len: 15
v_gene: TRBV14
abundance: NA
j_gene: TRBJ2-7
d_gene: TRBD1

CDR3aa: CASSLDRNPNNEQFF
CDR3nt: TGCGCCAGCAGCCTAGACAGGAACCCTAACAATGAGCAGTTCTTC
len: 15
v_gene: TRBV4-1
abundance: NA
j_gene: TRBJ2-1
d_gene: NA

CDR3aa: CATSRATGGQAYEQYF
CDR3nt: TGTGCCACCAGCAGGGCTACCGGTGGACAAGCCTACGAGCAGTACTTC
len: 16
v_gene: TRBV15
abundance: NA
j_gene: TRBJ2-7
d_gene: NA

CDR3aa: CASSPWTGGTEAFF
CDR3nt: TGTGCCAGCAGCCCCTGGACGGGGGGAACTGAAGCTTTCTTT
len: 14
v_gene: TRBV7-2
abundance: NA
j_gene: TRBJ1-1
d_gene: NA